A single T cell receptor (beta chain) is shown here with its context. Its antigen is currently unknown. Generated by immunoSEQ multiplex PCR, the TCRdb table keeps only in-frame clones and is missing some. The sample has about 130,000 clones; 93% are singletons. The germline gives CDR1 SQVTM, CDR2 ANQGSEA. Trimming removed 4 bases from V and 10 bases from J, with 22 bases in between. CDR3 length: 14 residues. This entry is derived from a study of T cell responses to AZD1222 COVID-19 vaccine. Regarding the study as a whole: Baseline seropositives among AZD1222 recipients totaled only 5 to 7. The study reported that nearly half of spike-specific TCRs target unmutated variant regions. Vaccine-associated CD4 TCRs spanned spike, dominant at 160-218 and 743-854. Donors skewed white British and female; clonal diversity was possibly underestimated.

The chain recombines TRBV29-1 with TRBJ1-1; no clear D gene. Sample: peripheral blood, taken on day 0 of AZD1222 vaccination. The receptor's source is an adult in good health. The CDR3 protein is CSVGLLHASLRAFF. Here the CDR3 DNA reads TGCAGCGTTGGCCTCCTACACGCTAGCTTACGAGCTTTCTTT.